This section outlines one T cell receptor (beta chain) sequence together with its context. The antigen is unknown. This CDR3 is built from 16 residues. Germline CDR1 SGHRS, CDR2 YFSETQ. V was pared by 0 bases and J by 8 bases, with 15 bases between. This specimen belongs to a study of T cells after yellow fever vaccination. Regarding the study as a whole: Shared CD4/CD8 clonotypes were a small share, likely from convergent recombination.

TCRdb called the 5' RACE reads again in MiXCR, with one record for every CDR3 protein. The sample yields just over 300,000 distinct CDR3 sequences, around 3.9% seen once. The sample consisted of PBMCs, taken on the day of the yellow fever booster vaccination. This TCR derives from a man between 18 and 35 years old who received the YFV17D yellow fever vaccine. The J gene is TRBJ1-6, the V gene TRBV5-1, with D perhaps matching TRBD1 (6 bases). DNA of the CDR3: TGCGCCAGCAGCTTGGGCTCGGGGGCAGGGGATTCACCCCTCCACTTT. It specifies CASSLGSGAGDSPLHF.